These T cell receptor beta chains were read from a single sample in a study of vaccination and CD4 T cells after COVID-19. Their target antigens are unknown. TCRdb reanalysed the PCR reads using MiXCR and keeps one entry per CDR3 protein. The table has approximately 14,000 distinct CDR3 sequences, around 30% seen once. The sequenced sample was cultured CD4+ T cells from blood. These TCRs come from a human donor with COVID-19. Each CDR3 is given with its conserved first and last residue. The D gene is left open where the match is weak. A row's size may be missing; if present it is once, few, many or a size class.

d_call: NA
j_call: TRBJ2-7
clone_size: once
v_call: TRBV5-5
cdr3_aa: CASSLGYEQYF
cdr3_nt: TGTGCCAGCAGCTTGGGATACGAGCAGTACTTC

d_call: NA
j_call: TRBJ1-4
clone_size: once
v_call: TRBV19
cdr3_aa: CASRTPGGGDEKLFF
cdr3_nt: TGTGCCAGTAGAACTCCGGGGGGCGGTGATGAAAAACTGTTTTTT

d_call: NA
j_call: TRBJ2-2
clone_size: NA
v_call: TRBV2
cdr3_aa: CASRETYANTGELFF
cdr3_nt: TGTGCCAGCAGGGAGACTTACGCGAACACCGGGGAGCTGTTTTTT

d_call: TRBD2
j_call: TRBJ2-3
clone_size: NA
v_call: TRBV10-2
cdr3_aa: CASRLAGGPDTQYF
cdr3_nt: TGCGCCAGCAGACTAGCGGGGGGGCCAGATACGCAGTATTTT

d_call: TRBD1
j_call: TRBJ2-5
clone_size: large
v_call: TRBV10-3
cdr3_aa: CAISGTGEETQYF
cdr3_nt: TGTGCCATCAGTGGAACAGGGGAAGAGACCCAGTACTTC

d_call: NA
j_call: TRBJ2-7
clone_size: few
v_call: TRBV2
cdr3_aa: CASSGGQFHEQYF
cdr3_nt: TGTGCCAGCAGCGGAGGACAGTTTCACGAGCAGTACTTC

d_call: NA
j_call: TRBJ2-5
clone_size: few
v_call: TRBV6-1
cdr3_aa: CASASWGQETQYF
cdr3_nt: TGTGCCAGCGCCTCGTGGGGGCAAGAGACCCAGTACTTC

d_call: TRBD2
j_call: TRBJ2-2
clone_size: NA
v_call: TRBV2
cdr3_aa: CASTKLSGGTGELFF
cdr3_nt: TGTGCCAGCACTAAACTCAGCGGGGGAACCGGGGAGCTGTTTTTT

d_call: NA
j_call: TRBJ2-1
clone_size: NA
v_call: TRBV7-2
cdr3_aa: CTSSLESGEYNEQFF
cdr3_nt: TGTACCAGCAGCTTAGAGTCAGGGGAATACAATGAGCAGTTCTTC

d_call: NA
j_call: TRBJ2-6
clone_size: NA
v_call: TRBV29-1
cdr3_aa: CSVAPTGANVLTF
cdr3_nt: TGCAGCGTTGCTCCTACTGGGGCCAACGTCCTGACTTTC

d_call: TRBD2
j_call: TRBJ2-7
clone_size: few
v_call: TRBV19
cdr3_aa: CASSVLAGGSYEQYF
cdr3_nt: TGTGCCAGTAGTGTCCTCGCGGGAGGATCCTACGAGCAGTACTTC

d_call: TRBD1
j_call: TRBJ2-1
clone_size: NA
v_call: TRBV2
cdr3_aa: CASRDRELSLNEQFF
cdr3_nt: TGTGCCAGCAGGGACAGGGAATTGAGCCTCAATGAGCAGTTCTTC

d_call: NA
j_call: TRBJ1-1
clone_size: NA
v_call: TRBV2
cdr3_aa: CASSRDRYTEAFF
cdr3_nt: TGTGCCAGCAGCCGCGATCGGTATACTGAAGCTTTCTTT

d_call: TRBD1
j_call: TRBJ2-1
clone_size: NA
v_call: TRBV4-1
cdr3_aa: CASSQRQGYNEQFF
cdr3_nt: TGCGCCAGCAGCCAACGACAGGGTTACAATGAGCAGTTCTTC

d_call: NA
j_call: TRBJ1-1
clone_size: NA
v_call: TRBV11-3
cdr3_aa: CASSENLGTEAFF
cdr3_nt: TGTGCCAGCTCTGAGAACTTGGGAACTGAAGCTTTCTTT

d_call: TRBD1
j_call: TRBJ1-4
clone_size: few
v_call: TRBV7-9
cdr3_aa: CASSLATGTNEKLFF
cdr3_nt: TGTGCCAGCAGCTTAGCGACAGGGACTAATGAAAAACTGTTTTTT

d_call: NA
j_call: TRBJ2-2
clone_size: few
v_call: TRBV10-3
cdr3_aa: CAISEPSLAAGELFF
cdr3_nt: TGTGCCATCAGTGAGCCCTCCCTGGCCGCCGGGGAGCTGTTTTTT

d_call: TRBD2
j_call: TRBJ2-3
clone_size: NA
v_call: TRBV20-1
cdr3_aa: CSARDGASGELDTQYF
cdr3_nt: TGCAGTGCTAGAGATGGGGCTAGCGGGGAACTGGATACGCAGTATTTT

d_call: TRBD2
j_call: TRBJ2-3
clone_size: NA
v_call: TRBV9
cdr3_aa: CASSTRPTSGITQYF
cdr3_nt: TGTGCCAGCAGCACCCGCCCGACTAGCGGGATTACGCAGTATTTT

d_call: TRBD2
j_call: TRBJ2-1
clone_size: NA
v_call: TRBV2
cdr3_aa: CASSLSGGGSYNEQFF
cdr3_nt: TGTGCCAGCAGTTTATCGGGGGGGGGTTCCTACAATGAGCAGTTCTTC

d_call: TRBD1
j_call: TRBJ2-7
clone_size: few
v_call: TRBV20-1
cdr3_aa: CSAHEQGAEQYF
cdr3_nt: TGCAGTGCTCATGAACAGGGGGCTGAGCAGTACTTC

d_call: NA
j_call: TRBJ1-3
clone_size: NA
v_call: TRBV12-3/TRBV12-4
cdr3_aa: CASSRQLLSGNTIYF
cdr3_nt: TGTGCCAGCAGTCGACAGTTACTCTCTGGAAACACCATATATTTT

d_call: TRBD1
j_call: TRBJ2-7
clone_size: few
v_call: TRBV20-1
cdr3_aa: CSAPPTGSSTEQYF
cdr3_nt: TGCAGTGCTCCCCCGACAGGGAGTTCTACCGAGCAGTACTTC

d_call: NA
j_call: TRBJ1-2
clone_size: NA
v_call: TRBV29-1
cdr3_aa: CSVEGRTTGGYTF
cdr3_nt: TGCAGCGTTGAAGGGAGGACCACGGGGGGCTACACCTTC

d_call: NA
j_call: TRBJ2-3
clone_size: NA
v_call: TRBV20-1
cdr3_aa: CSARDFGPHPGTDTQYF
cdr3_nt: TGCAGTGCTAGAGATTTCGGGCCTCACCCTGGCACAGATACGCAGTATTTT

d_call: TRBD2
j_call: TRBJ2-3
clone_size: NA
v_call: TRBV7-8
cdr3_aa: CASSPRLAGGPDTQYF
cdr3_nt: TGTGCCAGCAGCCCAAGACTAGCGGGGGGGCCAGATACGCAGTATTTT

d_call: NA
j_call: TRBJ1-3
clone_size: NA
v_call: TRBV11-3
cdr3_aa: CASSPGPWGNTIYF
cdr3_nt: TGTGCCAGCAGCCCCGGGCCTTGGGGAAACACCATATATTTT

d_call: NA
j_call: TRBJ2-7
clone_size: NA
v_call: TRBV2
cdr3_aa: CASSDFGKQYF
cdr3_nt: TGTGCCAGCAGTGACTTCGGGAAGCAGTACTTC

d_call: NA
j_call: TRBJ2-7
clone_size: NA
v_call: TRBV7-9
cdr3_aa: CASSLGELYEQYF
cdr3_nt: TGTGCCAGCAGCTTAGGAGAGCTGTACGAGCAGTACTTC

d_call: NA
j_call: TRBJ2-3
clone_size: few
v_call: TRBV6-2/TRBV6-3
cdr3_aa: CASSYSIRLAGTDTQYF
cdr3_nt: TGTGCCAGCAGTTACTCGATTCGACTGGCTGGCACAGATACGCAGTATTTT

d_call: NA
j_call: TRBJ2-1
clone_size: once
v_call: TRBV11-1
cdr3_aa: CASSLGGYNEQFF
cdr3_nt: TGTGCCAGCAGCTTGGGCGGTTACAATGAGCAGTTCTTC

d_call: NA
j_call: TRBJ1-6
clone_size: NA
v_call: TRBV7-9
cdr3_aa: CASSPTVQSPLHF
cdr3_nt: TGTGCCAGCAGCCCGACAGTTCAATCACCCCTCCACTTT

d_call: TRBD2
j_call: TRBJ2-1
clone_size: NA
v_call: TRBV25-1
cdr3_aa: CASSESIAGAFHEQFF
cdr3_nt: TGTGCCAGCAGTGAATCAATAGCGGGGGCCTTTCATGAGCAGTTCTTC

d_call: TRBD1
j_call: TRBJ2-7
clone_size: few
v_call: TRBV6-1
cdr3_aa: CASSPPRDRGSHEQYF
cdr3_nt: TGTGCCAGCAGTCCTCCCCGGGACAGGGGATCCCACGAGCAGTACTTC

d_call: NA
j_call: TRBJ1-6
clone_size: few
v_call: TRBV12-5
cdr3_aa: CASGGDNSPLHF
cdr3_nt: TGTGCTAGTGGGGGCGATAATTCACCCCTCCACTTT

d_call: NA
j_call: TRBJ2-3
clone_size: NA
v_call: TRBV2
cdr3_aa: CASTEGRGPDTQYF
cdr3_nt: TGTGCCAGCACCGAAGGGCGGGGCCCAGATACGCAGTATTTT

d_call: NA
j_call: TRBJ2-3
clone_size: NA
v_call: TRBV5-1
cdr3_aa: CASSLQDTQYF
cdr3_nt: TGCGCCAGCAGTCTCCAGGATACGCAGTATTTT

d_call: TRBD2
j_call: TRBJ2-1
clone_size: NA
v_call: TRBV19
cdr3_aa: CASGTSGGASSYNEQFF
cdr3_nt: TGTGCCAGTGGCACTAGCGGGGGGGCGAGCTCCTACAATGAGCAGTTCTTC

d_call: TRBD1
j_call: TRBJ2-2
clone_size: once
v_call: TRBV5-4
cdr3_aa: CASSPGTGSTGELFF
cdr3_nt: TGTGCCAGTAGCCCCGGGACAGGGAGCACCGGGGAGCTGTTTTTT

d_call: NA
j_call: TRBJ1-5
clone_size: NA
v_call: TRBV19
cdr3_aa: CASSIRLGLINQPQHF
cdr3_nt: TGTGCCAGTAGTATAAGGTTGGGACTGATCAATCAGCCCCAGCATTTT

d_call: NA
j_call: TRBJ2-5
clone_size: NA
v_call: TRBV6-2/TRBV6-3
cdr3_aa: CASSLREQETQYF
cdr3_nt: TGTGCCAGCAGTTTACGAGAACAAGAGACCCAGTACTTC

d_call: TRBD1
j_call: TRBJ2-3
clone_size: few
v_call: TRBV19
cdr3_aa: CASSINRGADTQYF
cdr3_nt: TGTGCCAGTAGTATTAACAGGGGTGCAGATACGCAGTATTTT

d_call: TRBD1
j_call: TRBJ1-5
clone_size: NA
v_call: TRBV5-6
cdr3_aa: CASSSTGVNQPQHF
cdr3_nt: TGTGCCAGCAGCTCGACAGGGGTCAATCAGCCCCAGCATTTT

d_call: TRBD1
j_call: TRBJ2-7
clone_size: few
v_call: TRBV6-1
cdr3_aa: CASIITGGVNPYKQYF
cdr3_nt: TGTGCCAGCATTATCACAGGGGGCGTTAACCCTTACAAGCAGTACTTC

d_call: TRBD1
j_call: TRBJ1-3
clone_size: NA
v_call: TRBV27
cdr3_aa: CASSRQGVSGNTIYF
cdr3_nt: TGTGCCAGCAGTAGACAGGGGGTCTCTGGAAACACCATATATTTT

d_call: NA
j_call: TRBJ2-7
clone_size: NA
v_call: TRBV20-1
cdr3_aa: CSAILRGSYEQYF
cdr3_nt: TGCAGTGCGATCCTCCGGGGTAGCTACGAGCAGTACTTC

d_call: NA
j_call: TRBJ1-4
clone_size: few
v_call: TRBV11-2
cdr3_aa: CASSLSTGSEKLFF
cdr3_nt: TGTGCCAGCAGCCTATCGACAGGTTCCGAAAAACTGTTTTTT

d_call: NA
j_call: TRBJ2-7
clone_size: once
v_call: TRBV6-1
cdr3_aa: CAIRTKTYEQYF
cdr3_nt: TGTGCCATCCGGACGAAGACCTACGAGCAGTACTTC

d_call: TRBD1
j_call: TRBJ1-2
clone_size: few
v_call: TRBV7-9
cdr3_aa: CASSSGQGSYGYTF
cdr3_nt: TGTGCCAGCAGCTCAGGACAGGGGTCCTATGGCTACACCTTC

d_call: NA
j_call: TRBJ1-6
clone_size: NA
v_call: TRBV27
cdr3_aa: CASSPGRANNSPLHF
cdr3_nt: TGTGCCAGCAGCCCGGGACGGGCTAATAATTCACCCCTCCACTTT